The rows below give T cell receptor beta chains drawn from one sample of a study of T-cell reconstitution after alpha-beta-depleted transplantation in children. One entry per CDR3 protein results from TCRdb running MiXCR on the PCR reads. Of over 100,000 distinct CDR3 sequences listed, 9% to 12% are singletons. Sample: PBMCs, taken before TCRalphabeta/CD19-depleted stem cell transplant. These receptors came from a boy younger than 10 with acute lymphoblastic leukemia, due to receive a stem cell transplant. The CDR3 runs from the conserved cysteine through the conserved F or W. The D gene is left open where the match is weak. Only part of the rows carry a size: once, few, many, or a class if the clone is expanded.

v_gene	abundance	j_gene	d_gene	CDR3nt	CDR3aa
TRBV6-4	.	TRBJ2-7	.	TGTGCCAGCAGTGACTCGAGCGGCCTAGCGCGCTTC	CASSDSSGLARF
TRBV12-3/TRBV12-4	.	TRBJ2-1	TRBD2	TGTGCCAGCAGTTTGATGTTGAGCGGGAGAATAGACAATGAGCAGTTCTTC	CASSLMLSGRIDNEQFF
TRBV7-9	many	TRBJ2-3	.	TGTGCCAGCACTAAAGATGCAGATACGCAGTATTTT	CASTKDADTQYF
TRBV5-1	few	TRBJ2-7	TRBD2	TGCGCCAGCAGCTTGGTAGCGGGAGTGTCCTACGAGCAGTACTTC	CASSLVAGVSYEQYF
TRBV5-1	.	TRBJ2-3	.	TGCGCCAGCAGCTTCCACCTCACCGAAGATACGCAGTATTTT	CASSFHLTEDTQYF
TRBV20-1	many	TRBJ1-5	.	TGCAGTGCTATTGGGGGCACGGGCAATCAGCCCCAGCATTTT	CSAIGGTGNQPQHF
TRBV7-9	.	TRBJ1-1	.	TGTGCCAGCAGCCCTAAAGGGGGACCGACTGAAGCTTTCTTT	CASSPKGGPTEAFF
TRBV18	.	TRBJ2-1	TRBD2	TGTGCCAGCTCACCTCGGCTAGCGGGAGTTGGGAATGAGCAGTTCTTC	CASSPRLAGVGNEQFF
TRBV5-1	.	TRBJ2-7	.	TGCGCCAGCGCCTTGGGCAGGGAAGGAGGCGAGCAGTACTTC	CASALGREGGEQYF
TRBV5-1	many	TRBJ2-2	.	TGCGCCAGCAGCTCACAGGGTCGGACCGGGGAGCTGTTTTTT	CASSSQGRTGELFF
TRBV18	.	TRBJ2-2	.	TGTGCCAGCTCACCACCGACTAGTTTTACCGGGGAGCTGTTTTTT	CASSPPTSFTGELFF
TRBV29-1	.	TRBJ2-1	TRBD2	TGCAGCGTTGAGGGACTAGCGGGTAATCACAATGAGCAGTTCTTC	CSVEGLAGNHNEQFF
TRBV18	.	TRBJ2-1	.	TGTGCCAGCTCACCCAAATCTAGCTTTAACAATGAGCAGTTCTTC	CASSPKSSFNNEQFF
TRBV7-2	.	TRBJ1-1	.	TGTGCCAGCAGCCCCAGGGTGAACACTGAAGCTTTCTTT	CASSPRVNTEAFF
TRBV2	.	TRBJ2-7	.	TGTGCCAGCAGTCGAACGGACCTCACCTACGAGCAGTACTTC	CASSRTDLTYEQYF
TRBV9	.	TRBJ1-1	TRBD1	TGTGCCAGCAGCCTTGGGACAGCTTTAATGAACACTGAAGCTTTCTTT	CASSLGTALMNTEAFF
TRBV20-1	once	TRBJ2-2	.	TGCAGTTCGGTTGGGGCCGGGAGAAGAACCGGGGAGCTGTTTTTT	CSSVGAGRRTGELFF
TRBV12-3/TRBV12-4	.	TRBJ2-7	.	TGTGCCAGCAGCCCCTGGGGATCTGGAAACGAGCAGTACTTC	CASSPWGSGNEQYF
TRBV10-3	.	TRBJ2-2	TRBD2	TGTGCCATCAGTGAACCGGGACTAGCGGGGCTGAACACCGGGGAGCTGTTTTTT	CAISEPGLAGLNTGELFF
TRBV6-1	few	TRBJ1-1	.	TGTGCCAGCAGTGAACTGAGGGTTAAGACTGAAGCTTTCTTT	CASSELRVKTEAFF
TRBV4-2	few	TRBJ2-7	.	TGTGCCAGCAGCCAAGATGAATGGGATTCCTCCTACGAGCAGTACTTC	CASSQDEWDSSYEQYF
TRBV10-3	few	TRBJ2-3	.	TGTGCCATCAGCGGACGGAACCCTAGCACAGATACGCAGTATTTT	CAISGRNPSTDTQYF
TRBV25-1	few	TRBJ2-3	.	TGTGCCAGCAGTGAATATCCCCAGGGAACAGATACGCAGTATTTT	CASSEYPQGTDTQYF
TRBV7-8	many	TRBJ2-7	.	TGTGCCAGCAGCCCTATTTCCCACGCCCCTTCAGGGGCTGGCGAGCAGTACTTC	CASSPISHAPSGAGEQYF
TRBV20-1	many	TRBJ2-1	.	TGCAGTGCTAAGTCTCCCCTTTCTCGCGGGATTAACAATGAGCAGTTCTTC	CSAKSPLSRGINNEQFF
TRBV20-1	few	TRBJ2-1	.	TGCAGTGCCACCTACCTAGGTGATGAGCAGTTCTTC	CSATYLGDEQFF
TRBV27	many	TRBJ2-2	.	TGTGCCAGCAGACACCAGCAGGTCACCGGGGAGCTGTTTTTT	CASRHQQVTGELFF
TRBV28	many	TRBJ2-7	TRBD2	TGTGCCAGCAGTGTGTGGGGGGGGTCTAGCGGGAGTTCCCCTCGCGAGCAGTACTTC	CASSVWGGSSGSSPREQYF
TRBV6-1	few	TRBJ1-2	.	TGTGCCAGCAGTGAAGGATCGCACGTAGAAGGCTACACCTTC	CASSEGSHVEGYTF
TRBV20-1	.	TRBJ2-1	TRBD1	TGCAGTGCTAGCAGGGACAGGGGCTACAATGAGCAGTTCTTC	CSASRDRGYNEQFF
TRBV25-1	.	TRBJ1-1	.	TGTGCCAGCAGTGAAGACGGTTGGTCTGAAGCTTTCTTT	CASSEDGWSEAFF
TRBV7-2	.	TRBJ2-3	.	TGTGCCAGCAGCTTGTACGGGACCTCTTCCACAGATACGCAGTATTTT	CASSLYGTSSTDTQYF
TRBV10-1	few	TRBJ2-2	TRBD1	TGCGCCAGCAGGCCTAGGGACAGCTACACCGGGGAGCTGTTTTTT	CASRPRDSYTGELFF